Each of the 12 T cell receptor beta chains below was sequenced from the same sample in a study of blood T cell repertoires in COVID-19 (dated by TCRdb to 2018 to 2021). The protocol used for the library was the immunoSEQ multiplex PCR assay. Here the immuneACCESS table is served through TCRdb, limited to in-frame sequences with V and J called. Missing clones are a known gap in these copies; in checked studies unresolved V genes cover under half, and the rest lacks a known reason. The sample has 150,000 to 200,000 clones on record, roughly nine tenths of them singletons. The top ten clonotypes cover roughly 1.2% of the sample. Sequenced material: PBMCs or T cells enriched from blood (not recorded which). The receptors originated from a human donor with acute COVID-19. The donor label of this sample is uncertain.

The V call is TRBV4-2, the J call TRBJ2-3; 9 bases match TRBD1. V lost 0 bases to trimming and J lost 1 base; unmatched junction nucleotides: 5. The CDR3 sequence is 17 residues long. The germline CDR1 and CDR2 sequences are LGHNA and YNFKEQ. The CDR3 DNA reads as TGTGCCAGCAGCCAAGATTACCGGGACAGGGGCACAGATACGCAGTATTTT. Its protein is CASSQDYRDRGTDTQYF.

The V call is TRBV29-1, the J call TRBJ1-1; no firm D call. CDR1 and CDR2 (germline): SQVTM, ANQGSEA. CDR3 size: 12 residues. Trimming pared 7 bases from V and 2 bases from J, leaving 11 bases between. CDR3 amino acids: CSAEEDNTEAFF. CDR3 in DNA: TGCAGCGCTGAGGAGGACAACACTGAAGCTTTCTTT.

This clone was seen only a few times. The rearrangement links TRBV2 to TRBJ1-6; D is unclear. Germline V gene data show CDR1 as SNHLY and CDR2 as FYNNEI. The V gene lost 7 bases and the J gene lost 13 bases, with 14 bases spanning the gap. The length of the CDR3 is 12 residues. Here the CDR3 DNA reads TGTGCCAGCACTGAGGTCCCTCGGCCCCTCCACTTT. Encoded protein: CASTEVPRPLHF.

The rearrangement uses TRBV5-1 and TRBJ2-3; TRBD1 matches at 8 bases. This CDR3 has 16 residues. Germline trimming cut 0 bases from V and 9 bases from J; bases unmatched to any gene: 12. Germline-derived CDR1 and CDR2 are SGHRS and YFSETQ. The CDR3 region has the DNA TGCGCCAGCAGCTTGGCCAGGGGACAGGTGAATCGAACGCAGTATTTT. This gives the protein CASSLARGQVNRTQYF.

The V call is TRBV11-2, the J call TRBJ1-1, with 10 bases fitting TRBD1. This CDR3 region has 17 residues. CDR1 and CDR2 (germline): SGHAT, FQNNGV. J lost 5 bases, V lost 5 bases, and 14 bases had no gene match. The CDR3 DNA reads as TGTGCCAGCAGCCCCCCGGGACAGGGGTCTTTAAAGACTGAAGCTTTCTTT. This codes for CASSPPGQGSLKTEAFF.

The rearrangement links TRBV12-3 or TRBV12-4 to TRBJ1-4; D call uncertain. The CDR3 totals 11 residues. Deletions cut 6 bases from V and 10 bases from J, with 9 bases between. The CDR3 sequence: CASSLSGKLFF. Here the CDR3 DNA reads TGTGCCAGCAGCCTTTCGGGAAAACTGTTTTTT.

This clone is a singleton in its sample. The V and J genes are TRBV18 and TRBJ2-1, with 8 positions matching TRBD2. The CDR3 runs 15 residues. V dropped 0 bases and J dropped 10; count of bases not matched to a gene: 8. Germline values: CDR1 KGHSH, CDR2 LQKENI. The CDR3 spells CASSPPDSGGGEQFF. DNA for the CDR3: TGTGCCAGCTCACCACCGGACAGCGGGGGAGGAGAGCAGTTCTTC.

This chain joins TRBV4-2 and TRBJ2-3, with 15 bases that match TRBD2. The CDR3 has 19 residues. The junction had 9 bases not matched to a gene; V was cut back by 0 bases and J by 5 bases. Germline V gene lookup returns CDR1 LGHNA and CDR2 YNFKEQ. CDR3 sequence reads: CASSQDPGLAGGQLDTQYF. The CDR3 DNA reads TGTGCCAGCAGCCAAGATCCCGGACTAGCGGGGGGGCAACTAGATACGCAGTATTTT.

The chain joins TRBV5-5 to TRBJ2-7, with D perhaps TRBD2 (6 bases). Per germline, CDR1 SGHKS and CDR2 YYEKEE (reference sequence). This CDR3 has 14 residues. Trimming pared 2 bases from V and 4 bases from J, leaving 13 bases between. The CDR3: CASSLGAGRYEQYF. The DNA for the CDR3 is TGTGCCAGCAGCTTAGGGGCGGGGAGATACGAGCAGTACTTC.

This chain joins TRBV11-2 and TRBJ2-1; a weak D match, TRBD2 (5 bases). Germline lookup yields CDR1 SGHAT and CDR2 FQNNGV. The ends were cut back, 7 bases at V and 7 bases at J, with 17 bases in the middle. This CDR3 spans 14 amino acids. The CDR3, as DNA: TGTGCCAGCATCCCAGATGAGGGATGGAATGAGCAGTTCTTC. Translating it yields CASIPDEGWNEQFF.

This sequence joins TRBV18 and TRBJ1-1; 7 bases align to TRBD1. The CDR3 has 13 amino acids. Germline trimming cut 7 bases from V and 1 base from J; bases unmatched to any gene: 3. Germline loops: CDR1 KGHSH, CDR2 LQKENI. The CDR3 coding sequence is TGTGCCAGCTTCGGGACAGCGAACACTGAAGCTTTCTTT. The encoded protein is CASFGTANTEAFF.

CDR3: CASSPRSLRDRGTEAFF. Here the CDR3 DNA reads TGTGCCAGCAGCCCCCGATCCCTTCGCGACAGGGGTACTGAAGCTTTCTTT. The chain uses TRBV3-1 (or the pseudogene TRBV3-2) and TRBJ1-1; 8 bases agree with TRBD1. The CDR3 is 17 amino acids. Looked up from germline, CDR1 is LGHDT and CDR2 is YNNKEL (reference sequence). V lost 4 bases and J lost 5; bases outside the gene matches: 15.